This TCR beta chain emerged from a study of blood T cell repertoires in COVID-19. With 7 bases clipped from V and 4 bases from J, the junction kept 8 bases outside the gene matches. The CDR3 is 14 residues long. Germline V gene sequence: CDR1 LNHDA, CDR2 SQIVND (reference sequence). Original analysis: It was from reference gene primer amplification that nucleated cell counts were estimated. Some clones are missing from TCRdb's copy, which holds only in-frame ones; the method was immunoSEQ multiplex PCR. V and J calls and clone size come straight from that table; D and trimming were deduced from the DNA. The table lists roughly 250,000 clones, about nine tenths of them singletons.

This chain connects TRBV19 to TRBJ1-1, with 8 bases lining up with TRBD1. The source of this sequence is a woman in her twenties or thirties with COVID-19, enrolled during active disease. The source material was peripheral blood. Here the CDR3 reads CASTLGQGGTEAFF. CDR3 nucleotide sequence: TGTGCCAGTACACTCGGACAGGGCGGCACTGAAGCTTTCTTT.